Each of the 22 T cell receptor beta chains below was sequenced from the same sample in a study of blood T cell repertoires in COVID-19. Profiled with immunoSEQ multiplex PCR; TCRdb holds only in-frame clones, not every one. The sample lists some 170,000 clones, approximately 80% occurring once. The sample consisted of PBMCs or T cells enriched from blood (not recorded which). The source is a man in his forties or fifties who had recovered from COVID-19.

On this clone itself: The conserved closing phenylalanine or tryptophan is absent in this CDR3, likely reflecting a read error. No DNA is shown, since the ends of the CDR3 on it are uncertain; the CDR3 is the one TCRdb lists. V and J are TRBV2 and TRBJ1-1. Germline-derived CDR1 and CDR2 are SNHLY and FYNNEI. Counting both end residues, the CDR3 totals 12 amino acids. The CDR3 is CASSVKDTGSLV.

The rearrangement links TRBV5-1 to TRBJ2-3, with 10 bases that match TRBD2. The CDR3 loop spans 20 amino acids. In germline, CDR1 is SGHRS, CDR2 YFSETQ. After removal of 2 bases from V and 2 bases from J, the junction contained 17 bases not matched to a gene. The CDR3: CASSLPESAGGSLLTDTQYF. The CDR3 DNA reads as TGCGCCAGCAGCTTACCTGAATCAGCGGGGGGGTCCCTCCTCACAGATACGCAGTATTTT. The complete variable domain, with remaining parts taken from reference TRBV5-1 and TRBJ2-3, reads KAGVTQTPRYLIKTRGQQVTLSCSPISGHRSVSWYQQTPGQGLQFLFEYFSETQRNKGNFPGRFSGRQFSNSRSEMNVSTLELGDSALYLCASSLPESAGGSLLTDTQYFGPGTRLTVL.

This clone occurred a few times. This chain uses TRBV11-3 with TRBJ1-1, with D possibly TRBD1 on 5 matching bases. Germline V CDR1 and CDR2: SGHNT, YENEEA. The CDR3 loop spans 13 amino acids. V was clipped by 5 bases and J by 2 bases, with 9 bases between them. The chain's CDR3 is CASSPRENTEAFF. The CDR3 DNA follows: TGTGCCAGCAGCCCCAGGGAAAACACTGAAGCTTTCTTT.

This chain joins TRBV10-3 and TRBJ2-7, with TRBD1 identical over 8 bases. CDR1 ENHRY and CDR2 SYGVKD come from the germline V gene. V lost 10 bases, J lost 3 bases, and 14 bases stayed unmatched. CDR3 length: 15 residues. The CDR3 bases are TGTGCCACCCTAGGCGTCAGGGGGCCATACTACGAGCAGTACGTC. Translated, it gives CATLGVRGPYYEQYV.

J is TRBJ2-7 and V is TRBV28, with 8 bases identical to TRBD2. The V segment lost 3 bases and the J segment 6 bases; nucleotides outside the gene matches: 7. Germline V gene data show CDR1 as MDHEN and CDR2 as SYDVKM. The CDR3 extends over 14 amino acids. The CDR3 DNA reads TGTGCCAGCAGTTTTGAGGGACGGGGGGGCGAGCAGTACTTC. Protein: CASSFEGRGGEQYF.

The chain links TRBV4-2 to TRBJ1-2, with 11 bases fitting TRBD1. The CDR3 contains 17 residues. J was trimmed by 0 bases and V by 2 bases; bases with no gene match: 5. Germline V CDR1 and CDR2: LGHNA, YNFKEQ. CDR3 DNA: TGTGCCAGCAGCCAACGGGACAGGGGGGTTTCTAACTATGGCTACACCTTC. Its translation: CASSQRDRGVSNYGYTF.

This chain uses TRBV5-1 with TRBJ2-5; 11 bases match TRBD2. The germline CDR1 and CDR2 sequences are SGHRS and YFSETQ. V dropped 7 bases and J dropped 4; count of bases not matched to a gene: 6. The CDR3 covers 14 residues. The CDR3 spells CASALAGAGETQYF. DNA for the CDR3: TGCGCCAGCGCACTAGCGGGGGCCGGAGAGACCCAGTACTTC.

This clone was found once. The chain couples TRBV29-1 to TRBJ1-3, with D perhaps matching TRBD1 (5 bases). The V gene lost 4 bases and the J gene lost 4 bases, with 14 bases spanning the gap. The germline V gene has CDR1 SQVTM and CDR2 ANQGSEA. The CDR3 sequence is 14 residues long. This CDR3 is CSVAGGTIGNTIYF. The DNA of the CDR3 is TGCAGCGTTGCGGGGGGGACGATAGGAAACACCATATATTTT.

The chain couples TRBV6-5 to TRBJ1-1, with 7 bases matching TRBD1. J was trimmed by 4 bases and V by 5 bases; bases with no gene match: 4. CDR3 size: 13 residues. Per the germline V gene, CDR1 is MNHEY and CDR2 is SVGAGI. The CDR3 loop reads CASSTQGGTEAFF. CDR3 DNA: TGTGCCAGCAGTACCCAGGGGGGCACTGAAGCTTTCTTT.

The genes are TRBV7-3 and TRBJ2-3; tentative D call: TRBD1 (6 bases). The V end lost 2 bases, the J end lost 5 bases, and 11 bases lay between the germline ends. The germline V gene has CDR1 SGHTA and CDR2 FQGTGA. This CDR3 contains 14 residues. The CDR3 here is CASSLQGGVDTQYF. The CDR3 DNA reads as TGTGCCAGCAGCTTACAAGGGGGAGTAGATACGCAGTATTTT.

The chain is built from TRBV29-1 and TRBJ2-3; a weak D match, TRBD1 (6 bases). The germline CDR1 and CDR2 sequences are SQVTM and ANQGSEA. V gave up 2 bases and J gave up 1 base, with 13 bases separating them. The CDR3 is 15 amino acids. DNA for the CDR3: TGCAGCGTTGAAAGGACTTCAGGGGGCACAGATACGCAGTATTTT. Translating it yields CSVERTSGGTDTQYF.

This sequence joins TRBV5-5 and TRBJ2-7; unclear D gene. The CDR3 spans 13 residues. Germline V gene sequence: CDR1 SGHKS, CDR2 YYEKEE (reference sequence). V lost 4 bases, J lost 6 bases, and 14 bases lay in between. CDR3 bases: TGTGCCAGCAGCCCTCTCCAGTCTTCCGAGCAGTACGTC. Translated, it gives CASSPLQSSEQYV.

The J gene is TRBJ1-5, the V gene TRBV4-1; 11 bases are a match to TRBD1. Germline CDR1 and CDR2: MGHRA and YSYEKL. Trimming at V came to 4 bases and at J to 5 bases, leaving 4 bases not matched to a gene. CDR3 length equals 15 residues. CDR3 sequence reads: CASSPGTGGYQPQHF. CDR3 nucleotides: TGCGCCAGCAGCCCGGGGACAGGGGGGTATCAGCCCCAGCATTTT.

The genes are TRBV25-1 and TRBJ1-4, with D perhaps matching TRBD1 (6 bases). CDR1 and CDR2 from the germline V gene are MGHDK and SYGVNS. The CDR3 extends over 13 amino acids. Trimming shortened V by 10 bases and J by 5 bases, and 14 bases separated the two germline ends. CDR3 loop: CATRDTLNEKLFF. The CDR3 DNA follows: TGTGCCACCCGGGACACGCTGAATGAAAAACTGTTTTTT.

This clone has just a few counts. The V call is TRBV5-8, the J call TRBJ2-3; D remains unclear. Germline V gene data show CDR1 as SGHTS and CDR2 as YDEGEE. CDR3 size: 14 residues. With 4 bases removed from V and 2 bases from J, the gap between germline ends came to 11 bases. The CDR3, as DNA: TGTGCCAGCAGCCGTAGACTCCTCACAGATACGCAGTATTTT. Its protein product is CASSRRLLTDTQYF.

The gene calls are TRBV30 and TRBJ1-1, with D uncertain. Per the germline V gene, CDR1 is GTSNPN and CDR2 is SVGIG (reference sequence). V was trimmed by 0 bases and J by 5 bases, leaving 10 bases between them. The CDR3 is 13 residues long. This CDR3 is CAWSVWGGTEAFF. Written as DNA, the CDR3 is TGTGCCTGGAGTGTATGGGGAGGTACTGAAGCTTTCTTT.

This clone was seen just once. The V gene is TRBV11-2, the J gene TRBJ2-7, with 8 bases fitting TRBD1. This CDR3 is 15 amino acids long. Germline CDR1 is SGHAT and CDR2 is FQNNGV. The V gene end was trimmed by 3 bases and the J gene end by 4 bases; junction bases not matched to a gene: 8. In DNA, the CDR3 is TGTGCCAGCAGCTTGGAAGCAGGGGGCCCGTACGAGCAGTACTTC. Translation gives CASSLEAGGPYEQYF.

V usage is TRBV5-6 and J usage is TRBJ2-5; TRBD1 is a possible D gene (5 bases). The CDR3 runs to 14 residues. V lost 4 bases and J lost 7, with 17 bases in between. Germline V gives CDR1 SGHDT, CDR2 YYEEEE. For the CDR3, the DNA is TGTGCCAGCAGCCCGAGACAGCTCCTGTGGACCCAGTACTTC. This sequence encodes CASSPRQLLWTQYF.

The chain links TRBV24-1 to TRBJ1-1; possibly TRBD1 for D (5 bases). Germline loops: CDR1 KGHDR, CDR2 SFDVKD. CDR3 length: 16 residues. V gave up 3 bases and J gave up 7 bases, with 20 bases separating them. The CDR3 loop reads CATSDPAGRVDLEAFF. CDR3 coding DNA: TGTGCCACCAGTGATCCCGCCGGCAGGGTTGATCTTGAAGCTTTCTTT.

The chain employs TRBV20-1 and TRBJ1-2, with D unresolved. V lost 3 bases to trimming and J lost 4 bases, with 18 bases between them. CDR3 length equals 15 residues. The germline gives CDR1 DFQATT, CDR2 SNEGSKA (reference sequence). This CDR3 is CSASDPRKQGYGYTF. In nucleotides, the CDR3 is TGCAGTGCTAGTGATCCGCGGAAACAAGGCTATGGCTACACCTTC.

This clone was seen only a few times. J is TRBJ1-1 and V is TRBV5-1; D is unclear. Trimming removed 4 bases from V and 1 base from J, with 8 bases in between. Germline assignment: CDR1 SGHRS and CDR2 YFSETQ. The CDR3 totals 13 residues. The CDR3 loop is CASSGTANTEAFF. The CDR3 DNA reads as TGCGCCAGCAGCGGAACAGCGAACACTGAAGCTTTCTTT. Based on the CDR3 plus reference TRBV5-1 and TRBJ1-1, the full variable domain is KAGVTQTPRYLIKTRGQQVTLSCSPISGHRSVSWYQQTPGQGLQFLFEYFSETQRNKGNFPGRFSGRQFSNSRSEMNVSTLELGDSALYLCASSGTANTEAFFGQGTRLTVV.

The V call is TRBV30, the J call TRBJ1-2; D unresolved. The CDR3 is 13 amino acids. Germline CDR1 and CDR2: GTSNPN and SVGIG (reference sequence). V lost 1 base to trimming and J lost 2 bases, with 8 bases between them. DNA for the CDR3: TGTGCCTGGAGTGGAACCCAGAACTATGGCTACACCTTC. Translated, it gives CAWSGTQNYGYTF.